This is a list of T cell receptor beta chains from one sample in a study of cytomegalovirus exposure and HLA in healthy donors. The protocol was immunoSEQ multiplex PCR, while the TCRdb copy is restricted to in-frame clones and leaves out a portion. The sample contains hundreds of thousands of clones, over 60% of which appear only once. The sequencing sample was made of PBMCs. The receptors stem from a man aged 18 to 30 in good health and CMV-seronegative. Each CDR3 is given with its conserved first and last residue.

TRBJ2-1,TRBV2,CASSAGTSTEQFF
TRBJ2-7,TRBV10-3,CAISAPTDEAYEQYF
TRBJ2-2,TRBV18,CASSLNRDSLSGELFF
TRBJ1-1,TRBV4-3,CASSQTGTVDTEAFF
TRBJ1-2,TRBV30,CGRKGVNGYTF
TRBJ2-7,TRBV7-6,CASSPRGGYEQYF
TRBJ1-5,TRBV19,CASSIGLQPQHF
TRBJ1-1,TRBV6-5,CASSDTLTEAFF
TRBJ2-1,TRBV6-5,CASSFSPSSYNEQFF
TRBJ2-1,TRBV25-1,CASSDTSGSSYNEQFF
TRBJ2-3,TRBV30,CAWRSVTDTQYF
TRBJ1-1,TRBV7-9,CASSPLGANTEAFF
TRBJ1-5,TRBV6-5,CASSLTGTGQPQHF